The clone carrying this TCR beta chain was seen repeatedly, ten times or more. These data are taken from a study of T cell repertoires in cytomegalovirus infection. The CDR3 loop spans 15 amino acids. V was clipped by 4 bases and J by 3 bases; unmatched bases: 4. The germline V gene has CDR1 LNHDA and CDR2 SQIVND (reference sequence). TCRdb reanalysed the reads using MiXCR and keeps one entry per CDR3 protein. The table lists 290,000 or so distinct CDR3 sequences, about a tenth of them singletons. This rearrangement joins TRBV19 to TRBJ2-3; 10 bases are shared with TRBD2. Sequencing input: PBMCs. The clonotype was recovered from a human donor in good health (CMV status not recorded). Some clones in this sample may be carry-over from other donors' samples. The CDR3 DNA sequence: TGTGCCAGTAGTAGAGCGGGGGGGCGGACAGATACGCAGTATTTT. Translated, it gives CASSRAGGRTDTQYF.